Below, 22 T cell receptor beta chains from the same sample are listed, as sequenced in a study of blood T cell repertoires in COVID-19. The protocol was immunoSEQ multiplex PCR, while the TCRdb copy is restricted to in-frame clones and leaves out a portion. The table includes 200,000 to 300,000 clones, over 75% detected once. The source material was PBMCs or T cells enriched from blood (not recorded which). Every receptor here comes from a woman aged 45-60 years with acute COVID-19.

This CDR3 is CASTRTGGSSYNSPLHF. The CDR3, as DNA: TGTGCCAGTACACGGACAGGGGGGAGCTCCTATAATTCACCCCTCCACTTT. The chain joins TRBV19 to TRBJ1-6, with 10 bases lining up with TRBD1. With V trimmed by 7 bases and J by 0 bases, 6 bases remained unmatched. Germline V gene sequence: CDR1 LNHDA, CDR2 SQIVND (reference sequence). This CDR3 region has 17 residues. Full variable domain (outside the CDR3, taken from reference TRBV19 and TRBJ1-6): DGGITQSPKYLFRKEGQNVTLSCEQNLNHDAMYWYRQDPGQGLRLIYYSQIVNDFQKGDIAEGYSVSREKKESFPLTVTSAQKNPTAFYLCASTRTGGSSYNSPLHFGNGTRLTVT.

About this clone: Other DNA sequences in the sample encode the same CDR3. The rearrangement links TRBV7-8 to TRBJ1-2, with D unclear. V lost 5 bases to trimming and J lost 5 bases, with 15 bases between them. This CDR3 spans 14 amino acids. Germline loops: CDR1 SGHVS, CDR2 FQNEAQ. The CDR3 region has the DNA TGTGCCAGCAGCCTAGGTCACAGAGATTATGGCTACACCTTC. It codes for CASSLGHRDYGYTF.

J is TRBJ1-1 and V is TRBV6-5, with no clear D. Trimming took off 6 bases at V and 2 bases at J, with 13 bases between the two ends. The CDR3 has 14 amino acids. Germline CDR1 is MNHEY and CDR2 is SVGAGI. Here the CDR3 reads CASRDAVLNTEAFF. DNA of the CDR3: TGTGCCAGCAGAGATGCGGTCCTTAACACTGAAGCTTTCTTT.

The chain is built from TRBV5-1 and TRBJ1-2; 10 bases map to TRBD1. Germline V gene data show CDR1 as SGHRS and CDR2 as YFSETQ. CDR3 length equals 16 residues. V dropped 1 base and J dropped 8; count of bases not matched to a gene: 11. CDR3 protein: CASSLQSRQGAGGYTF. The CDR3 DNA reads as TGCGCCAGCAGCTTGCAGTCGCGACAGGGGGCAGGAGGCTACACCTTC.

The chain recombines TRBV14 with TRBJ2-5; 10 positions match TRBD2. Germline V gives CDR1 SGHDN, CDR2 FVKESK. There are 15 residues in the CDR3. The V segment lost 1 base and the J segment 5 bases; nucleotides outside the gene matches: 4. The CDR3 nucleotides read TGTGCCAGCAGCCAAGGAGCGGGGGGGCTGGAGACCCAGTACTTC. Encoded protein: CASSQGAGGLETQYF.

This clone has only one observation. The V and J genes are TRBV27 and TRBJ1-5, with D unresolved. The CDR3 has 14 residues. CDR1 and CDR2 (germline): MNHEY, SMNVEV (reference sequence). The V and J ends lost 2 bases and 7 bases respectively, with 12 bases between them. This CDR3 is CASSLIEGSQPQHF. As DNA, the CDR3 is TGTGCCAGCAGTTTAATTGAGGGTTCGCAGCCCCAGCATTTT.

On this clone itself: Other DNA sequences in this sample translate to the same CDR3. CDR3 sequence: CASSLERTEAFF. CDR3 DNA sequence: TGTGCCAGCAGTTTGGAGAGGACTGAAGCTTTCTTT. The chain employs TRBV12-3 or TRBV12-4 and TRBJ1-1, with no clear D. The CDR3 has 12 residues. V shed 3 bases and J shed 5 bases, with 7 bases lying between them.

CDR3 DNA sequence: TGTGCCAGTAGTTTATTTATGAACACTGAAGCTTTCTTT. Amino acid sequence: CASSLFMNTEAFF. The V and J genes are TRBV19 and TRBJ1-1; the D is unclear. CDR1 is LNHDA, CDR2 SQIVND, per germline (reference sequence). V was cut by 5 bases and J by 0 bases, with 7 bases left in between. The length of the CDR3 is 13 residues.

Note on this clone: Distinct nucleotide sequences in the sample also encode this CDR3. This rearrangement joins TRBV7-8 to TRBJ1-1; D perhaps matches TRBD1 (5 bases). Germline loops: CDR1 SGHVS, CDR2 FQNEAQ. Trimming stripped 6 bases from V and 4 bases from J, with 12 bases between. There are 13 residues in the CDR3. CDR3 sequence: CASSSQGGTEAFF. In nucleotides, the CDR3 is TGTGCCAGCAGTTCTCAGGGTGGCACTGAAGCTTTCTTT.

This clone was detected once. The CDR3 here is CASSFSDRTNTEAFF. Here the CDR3 DNA reads TGTGCCAGCAGCTTTTCGGACAGGACCAACACTGAAGCTTTCTTT. The J gene is TRBJ1-1, the V gene TRBV7-9; 7 bases line up with TRBD1. V was clipped by 3 bases and J by 2 bases; unmatched bases: 6. The CDR3 extends over 15 amino acids. Germline V CDR1 and CDR2: SEHNR, FQNEAQ (reference sequence).

In DNA form, the CDR3 reads TGTGCCTGGGCTCCGGGACAGGTTTCCTTACACACCTTC. Amino acid sequence: CAWAPGQVSLHTF. The chain carries TRBV30 and TRBJ1-2, with 8 positions matching TRBD1. V dropped 5 bases and J dropped 12; count of bases not matched to a gene: 14. Germline-derived CDR1 and CDR2 are GTSNPN and SVGIG (reference sequence). CDR3 size: 13 residues.

The chain has TRBV7-2 and TRBJ1-5; D gene uncertain. Germline CDR1 and CDR2: SGHTA and FQGNSA. This CDR3 is 13 amino acids long. Trimming cost V 2 bases and J 0 bases, with 2 bases left between them. CDR3 sequence reads: CASSLLSNQPQHF. The CDR3 DNA reads as TGTGCCAGCAGCTTACTTAGCAATCAGCCCCAGCATTTT.

The rearrangement links TRBV4-2 to TRBJ1-5, with 12 bases matching TRBD1. Germline V CDR1 and CDR2: LGHNA, YNFKEQ. Unmatched junction bases numbered 7, after V lost 5 bases and J lost 2 bases. CDR3 length: 17 amino acids. This CDR3 reads CASSSGTGGQGNQPQHF. The CDR3, as DNA: TGTGCCAGCAGCTCCGGGACAGGGGGCCAGGGCAATCAGCCCCAGCATTTT.

This chain connects TRBV4-1 to TRBJ1-2; 7 bases agree with TRBD1. J was trimmed by 4 bases and V by 6 bases; bases with no gene match: 8. Germline CDR1 MGHRA, CDR2 YSYEKL. This CDR3 comprises 14 residues. CDR3 in DNA: TGCGCCAGCAGTAGGGACAGTAACTCCTATGGCTACACCTTC. This encodes CASSRDSNSYGYTF.

The chain has TRBV9 and TRBJ2-7, with 7 bases identical to TRBD1. Trimming took 4 bases from V and 4 from J; bases not matched to a gene: 8. The germline V gene encodes CDR1 SGDLS and CDR2 YYNGEE. The CDR3 consists of 14 residues. The CDR3 reads CASSPWDREYEQYF. DNA of the CDR3: TGTGCCAGCAGCCCCTGGGACAGAGAATACGAGCAGTACTTC.

This clone showed up just a few times. The gene calls are TRBV14 and TRBJ2-7, with 11 bases identical to TRBD2. The CDR3 runs 17 residues. V was clipped by 4 bases and J by 0 bases; unmatched bases: 8. Germline lookup yields CDR1 SGHDN and CDR2 FVKESK. As DNA, the CDR3 is TGTGCCAGCAGCCGGGGGACTAGCGGCGGAAGCTCCTACGAGCAGTACTTC. This sequence encodes CASSRGTSGGSSYEQYF.

The chain employs TRBV3-1 (or the pseudogene TRBV3-2) and TRBJ2-7, with unresolved D. The CDR3 spans 13 residues. Deletions cut 0 bases from V and 6 bases from J, with 9 bases between. Germline CDR1 reads LGHDT; CDR2 reads YNNKEL (reference sequence). The CDR3 loop reads CASSQETRGEQYF. CDR3 bases: TGTGCCAGCAGCCAAGAAACGAGAGGCGAGCAGTACTTC.

The chain recombines TRBV12-3 or TRBV12-4 with TRBJ2-5, with D perhaps matching TRBD2 (6 bases). The CDR3 runs 13 residues. The V and J ends lost 4 bases and 1 base respectively, with 7 bases between them. CDR3 sequence (DNA): TGTGCCAGCAGTTGGGGGGTCCAAGAGACCCAGTACTTC. Encoded protein: CASSWGVQETQYF.

The V and J genes are TRBV4-3 and TRBJ2-7; 9 bases line up with TRBD1. The CDR3 sequence is 15 residues long. Germline CDR1 and CDR2: LGHNA and YSLEER. The V gene end was trimmed by 4 bases and the J gene end by 6 bases; junction bases not matched to a gene: 10. The CDR3 spells CASSPAGQGSGEQYF. CDR3 DNA: TGCGCCAGCAGCCCGGCGGGACAGGGATCTGGCGAGCAGTACTTC.

The rearrangement joins TRBV27 to TRBJ1-5; D might be TRBD1 (6 bases). Trimming cost V 6 bases and J 9 bases, with 18 bases left between them. The CDR3 runs 14 residues. In germline, CDR1 is MNHEY, CDR2 SMNVEV (reference sequence). The CDR3 protein is CASRPTGALTPQHF. The CDR3 DNA follows: TGTGCCAGCAGGCCGACAGGAGCTCTCACGCCCCAGCATTTT.

V usage is TRBV19 and J usage is TRBJ2-3; 11 bases are shared with TRBD2. The CDR3 spans 15 residues. Germline V gives CDR1 LNHDA, CDR2 SQIVND (reference sequence). J gave up 4 bases and V 5 bases, and 5 bases lay outside the gene matches. The DNA of the CDR3 is TGTGCCAGTAGTGTCTCTAGCGGGGGGTCAGATACGCAGTATTTT. Its translation is CASSVSSGGSDTQYF.

The chain links TRBV30 to TRBJ2-7; 10 bases map to TRBD1. V lost 1 base to trimming and J lost 7 bases; unmatched junction nucleotides: 7. The CDR3 runs 14 residues. Germline values: CDR1 GTSNPN, CDR2 SVGIG (reference sequence). As DNA, the CDR3 is TGTGCCTGGAGTGAGACAGGGGGCTTGGGTGAGCAGTACTTC. This translates into CAWSETGGLGEQYF. Using reference TRBV30 and TRBJ2-7 for the parts outside the CDR3, the full variable domain is SQTIHQWPATLVQPVGSPLSLECTVEGTSNPNLYWYRQAAGRGLQLLFYSVGIGQISSEVPQNLSASRPQDRQFILSSKKLLLSDSGFYLCAWSETGGLGEQYFGPGTRLTVT.